This record looks at one T cell receptor (beta chain) sequence and its context. The clone's antigen remains unknown. The sample holds no much larger clone one base away, and base qualities are not on file. This record belongs to a study of shared clonotypes between healthy human individuals (dated by TCRdb to 2020 to 2022). Regarding the research as a whole: A couple of women and a few men aged 18 to 49 years were included in the cohort. Libraries were prepared and TCR repertoires were sequenced by different laboratories using diverse techniques, in order to increase sequencing depth and limit assay-specific biases. The study deeply sequenced blood TCR repertoires of about 5 healthy adults to estimate repertoire size and the extent of clonotype sharing between individuals. Between about 0.8 and 9 billion PBMCs per donor were obtained by leukapheresis. For each donor, CD4 naive and CD4 memory were each given three plates, CD8 naive was given two plates, and CD8 memory was given one plate.

The study at large found these results: Rarefaction of sorted-subset datasets indicated incomplete sequencing despite the large sequencing depth. Pairwise subsampling led to the expectation that sequencing depth would affect the degree of clonotype sharing among donors. Higher generation probabilities were observed for clonotypes shared by all four sorted-subset donors than for non-shared clonotypes. When a handful of donors were compared, the shared fraction of clonotypes was approximately 5% for naive CD4, 3.5% to 4% for naive CD8, more than 2% for memory CD4, and 0.4% for memory CD8. Only blood was sampled, and tissue TCR repertoires likely differ from those in blood. Because the study included a small number of donors, the genetic and exposure-history diversity represented was limited. Naive subsets generally had larger estimated clonotype richness than memory subsets.

The CDR3 runs 14 amino acids, cysteine and phenylalanine included. Of all the DNA, just the CDR3 is kept, 42 bases in frame from base 1. The junction shows trimming of 3 bases on V and 2 bases on J, plus 10 bases between the germline ends. CDR1 and CDR2 were assigned from the germline V gene as MNHNS and SASEGT. CD8 naive samples consisted of CD45RO-negative cells that were positively selected for CCR7, yielding a CD45RA+CCR7+ population without TemRA cells. The donors were healthy, HIV-negative adults who had no recently reported acute infections or vaccinations. Every donor was a Caucasian adult living in Nashville, Tennessee, USA. After blood collection by leukapheresis, PBMCs were isolated using Ficoll-Histopaque density gradient centrifugation and then cryopreserved in the vapor phase of liquid nitrogen. Analytical flow cytometry was used to check the purity and quantity of each magnetically sorted T cell population. Each sorted fraction had its genomic DNA isolated and then quantified by UV absorbance on a Nanodrop 2000c.

Using the deep immunoSEQ assay, TCR CDR3 regions were amplified from genomic DNA by multiplex PCR. Extracted genomic DNA from each cell subset was distributed evenly across all wells of several immunoSEQ 96-well plates, and each plate was treated as a replicate. For sorted subsets, 200 ng of genomic DNA, equivalent to some 30,000 T cell genomes, went into each replicate PCR. The purified libraries were quantified using a Qubit 3.0 fluorometer, sized with a Bioanalyzer 2100, and then quantified again using the KAPA Library Quantification kit. Every immunoSEQ 96-well plate was sequenced on a dedicated single-read 150-cycle Illumina NextSeq 550 flow cell. The paper's data handling went like this. Because the immunoSEQ output held only junctional sequences and lacked quality scores, the filtering could not match the filtering applied to full-length reads. Sequences were annotated with PyIR, a Python wrapper for IgBLAST v1.9, and V/J genes and CDR3 were assigned using IMGT germline references. Any read was removed if the V/J assignment was weak (E-value above 1e-6), the CDR3 was missing, or the read contained stop codons, out-of-frame junctions, or ambiguous translated residues. V3J clonotypes were defined as sequences sharing an identical inferred V gene, J gene, and CDR3 amino acid sequence. To compute the percentage overlap between repertoires, the number of shared unique clonotypes was divided by the size of the smaller repertoire. Three approaches were used to assess repertoire richness: RTK rarefaction, the Chao1 estimator, and Recon v2.1 estimates of unobserved clonotypes. OLGA was used to compute generation probabilities for all TCRbeta clonotypes that the gDNA method yielded from a handful of donors. TCRdb took over this immuneACCESS table, retaining in-frame rearrangements with V and J assigned. Such tables are incomplete; in checked studies, under half of the missing clones stem from an unresolved V gene, and the remainder is unexplained. The V and J calls and the clone size are those of that table, but D and trimming were determined from the DNA. Across this sample there are 550,000 to 750,000 clones, with nearly 97% seen only once. In total, the top ten clones hold around 0.11% of the sample.

The receptor chain draws on TRBV6-1 and TRBJ1-1, with no D gene named confidently. Material: naive CD8+ T cells sorted from blood. The cell subset or site label of this sample denotes: CD45RA+CCR7+. The clonotype originates from a woman aged 25 to 39 in good health. The CDR3 reads as follows: CASSEVWANTEAFF. At the DNA level, the sequence is TGTGCCAGCAGTGAGGTTTGGGCCAACACTGAAGCTTTCTTT.